This TCR beta chain was captured in a study of blood T cell repertoires in COVID-19. As for the study in general: Acute and convalescent COVID-19 specimens originated in the United States, Italy and Spain. PBMCs, B-cell-depleted T cells, or T cells were the source of the cDNA or gDNA that made up the material.

In the authors' methods: Estimated nucleated cell counts came from reference gene primer amplification. Clones were sequenced by immunoSEQ multiplex PCR, and TCRdb holds only the in-frame ones, with some missing. The D gene and trimming were derived from the DNA, and the V and J assignments and clone size from that table. This table holds some 250,000 clones, around nine tenths found once. Germline lookup yields CDR1 SGHDT and CDR2 YYEEEE. V lost 4 bases and J lost 0, with 14 bases in between. The CDR3 length is 16 residues. The V and J genes are TRBV5-6 and TRBJ2-4; tentative D call: TRBD1 (6 bases). The TCR sequence derives from a woman in her seventies with active or convalescent COVID-19. Sample: peripheral blood. The CDR3 DNA is TGTGCCAGCAGCCTAGGACAGTCGATAGCCAAAAACATTCAGTACTTC. It translates to CASSLGQSIAKNIQYF.